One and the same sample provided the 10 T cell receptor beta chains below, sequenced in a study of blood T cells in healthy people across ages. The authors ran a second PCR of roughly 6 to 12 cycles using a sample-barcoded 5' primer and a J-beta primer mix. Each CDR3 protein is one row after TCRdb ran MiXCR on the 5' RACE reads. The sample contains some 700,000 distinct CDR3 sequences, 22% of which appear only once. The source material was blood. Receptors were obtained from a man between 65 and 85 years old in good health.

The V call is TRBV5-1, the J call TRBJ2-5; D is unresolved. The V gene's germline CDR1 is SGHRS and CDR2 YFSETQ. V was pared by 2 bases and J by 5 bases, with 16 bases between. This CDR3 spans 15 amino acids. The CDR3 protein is CASSLSASSSETQYF. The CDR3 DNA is TGCGCCAGCAGCTTATCAGCGTCCTCCTCGGAGACCCAGTACTTC. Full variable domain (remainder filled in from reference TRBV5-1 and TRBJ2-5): KAGVTQTPRYLIKTRGQQVTLSCSPISGHRSVSWYQQTPGQGLQFLFEYFSETQRNKGNFPGRFSGRQFSNSRSEMNVSTLELGDSALYLCASSLSASSSETQYFGPGTRLLVL.

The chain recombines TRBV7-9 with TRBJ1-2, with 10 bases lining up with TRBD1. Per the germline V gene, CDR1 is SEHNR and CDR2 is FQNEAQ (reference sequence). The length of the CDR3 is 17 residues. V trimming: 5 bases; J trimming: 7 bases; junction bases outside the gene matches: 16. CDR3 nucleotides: TGTGCCAGCAGCCCCCGGACAGGGGGGTCAGCGCTCTCTGGCTACACCTTC. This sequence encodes CASSPRTGGSALSGYTF.

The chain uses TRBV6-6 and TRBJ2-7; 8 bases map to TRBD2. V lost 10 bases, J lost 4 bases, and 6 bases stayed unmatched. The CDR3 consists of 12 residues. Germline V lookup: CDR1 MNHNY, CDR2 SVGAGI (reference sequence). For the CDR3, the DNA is TGTGCCACCACCGGGAGGGGGTACGAGCAGTACGTC. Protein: CATTGRGYEQYV.

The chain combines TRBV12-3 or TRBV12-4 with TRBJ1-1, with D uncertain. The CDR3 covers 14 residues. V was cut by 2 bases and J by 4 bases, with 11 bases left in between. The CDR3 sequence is CASSLRRLFTEAFF. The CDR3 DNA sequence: TGTGCCAGCAGTTTACGCAGGTTGTTCACTGAAGCTTTCTTT.

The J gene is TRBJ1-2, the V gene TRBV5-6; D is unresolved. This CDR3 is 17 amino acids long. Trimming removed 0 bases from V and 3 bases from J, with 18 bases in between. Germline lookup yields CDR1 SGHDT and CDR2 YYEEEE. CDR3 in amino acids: CASSLVWAGARDYGYTF. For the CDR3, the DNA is TGTGCCAGCAGCTTGGTTTGGGCGGGCGCCCGTGACTATGGCTACACCTTC.

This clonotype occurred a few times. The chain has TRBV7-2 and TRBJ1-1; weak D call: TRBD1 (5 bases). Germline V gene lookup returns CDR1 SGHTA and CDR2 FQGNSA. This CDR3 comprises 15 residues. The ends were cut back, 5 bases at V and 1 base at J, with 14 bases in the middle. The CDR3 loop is CASSSEGRRNTEAFF. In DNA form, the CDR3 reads TGTGCCAGCAGCAGCGAGGGACGGAGGAACACTGAAGCTTTCTTT.

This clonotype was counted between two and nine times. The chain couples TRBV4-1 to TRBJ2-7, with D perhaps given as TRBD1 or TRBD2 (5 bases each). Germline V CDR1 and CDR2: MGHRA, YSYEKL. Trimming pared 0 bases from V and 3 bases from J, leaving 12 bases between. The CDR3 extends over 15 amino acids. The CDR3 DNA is TGCGCCAGCAGCCAAGATGGGGACCCATACTACGAGCAGTACTTC. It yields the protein CASSQDGDPYYEQYF.

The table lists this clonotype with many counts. Written as DNA, the CDR3 is TGCGCCAGCAGCCCTGACGGGCGAAACTATGGCTACACCTTC. Translating gives CASSPDGRNYGYTF. This chain joins TRBV5-1 and TRBJ1-2, with D hard to call. Germline V gene sequence: CDR1 SGHRS, CDR2 YFSETQ. V was cut by 4 bases and J by 2 bases, with 12 bases left in between. This CDR3 is 14 amino acids long.

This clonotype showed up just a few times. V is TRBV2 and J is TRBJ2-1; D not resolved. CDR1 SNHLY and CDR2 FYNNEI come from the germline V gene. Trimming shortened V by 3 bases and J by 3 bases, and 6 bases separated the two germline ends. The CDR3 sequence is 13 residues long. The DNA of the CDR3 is TGTGCCAGCAGTGAGAACTACTACAATGAGCAGTTCTTC. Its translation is CASSENYYNEQFF.

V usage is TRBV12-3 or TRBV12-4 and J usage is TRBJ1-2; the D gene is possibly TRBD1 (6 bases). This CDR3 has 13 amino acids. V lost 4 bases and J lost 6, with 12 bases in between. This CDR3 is CASSWGQGNGYTF. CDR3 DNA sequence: TGTGCCAGCAGTTGGGGGCAGGGTAATGGCTACACCTTC.